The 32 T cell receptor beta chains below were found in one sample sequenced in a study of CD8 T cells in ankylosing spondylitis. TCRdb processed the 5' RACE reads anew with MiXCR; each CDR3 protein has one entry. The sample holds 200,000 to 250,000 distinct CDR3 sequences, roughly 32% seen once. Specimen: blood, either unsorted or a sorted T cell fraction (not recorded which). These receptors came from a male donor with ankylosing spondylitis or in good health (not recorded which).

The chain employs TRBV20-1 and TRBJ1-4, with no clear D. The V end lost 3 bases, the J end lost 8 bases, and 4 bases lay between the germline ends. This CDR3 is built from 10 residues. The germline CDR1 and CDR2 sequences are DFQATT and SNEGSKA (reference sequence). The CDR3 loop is CSASNEKLFF. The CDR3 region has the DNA TGCAGTGCTAGTAACGAAAAACTGTTTTTT.

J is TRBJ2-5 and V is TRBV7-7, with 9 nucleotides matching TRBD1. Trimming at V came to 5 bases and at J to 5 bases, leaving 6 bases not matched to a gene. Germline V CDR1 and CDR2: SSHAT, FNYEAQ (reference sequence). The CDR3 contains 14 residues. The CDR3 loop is CASSPGQGSETQYF. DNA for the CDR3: TGTGCCAGCAGCCCCGGACAGGGGAGCGAGACCCAGTACTTC.

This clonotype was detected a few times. DNA of the CDR3: TGCAGTGCTAGAGATCTCGCGAAAGGGGCTACTGGAAACACCATATATTTT. Translated, it gives CSARDLAKGATGNTIYF. V is TRBV20-1 and J is TRBJ1-3, with D maybe TRBD1 (5 bases). The CDR3 totals 17 residues. Trimming took 0 bases from V and 2 from J, leaving 17 bases between them. Germline values: CDR1 DFQATT, CDR2 SNEGSKA (reference sequence).

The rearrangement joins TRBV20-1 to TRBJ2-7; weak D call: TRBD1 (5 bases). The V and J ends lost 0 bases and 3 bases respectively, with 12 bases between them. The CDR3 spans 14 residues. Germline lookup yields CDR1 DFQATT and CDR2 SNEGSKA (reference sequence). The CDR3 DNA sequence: TGCAGTGCTAGAGATGTCATTAGGGGCTACGAGCAGTACTTC. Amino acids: CSARDVIRGYEQYF.

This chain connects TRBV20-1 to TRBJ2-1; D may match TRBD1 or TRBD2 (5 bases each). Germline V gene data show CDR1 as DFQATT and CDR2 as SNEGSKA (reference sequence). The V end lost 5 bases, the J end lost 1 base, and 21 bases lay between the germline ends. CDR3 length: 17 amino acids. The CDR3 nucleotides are TGCAGTGCTTTACCGGGGCCCACTGACCCATCCTACAATGAGCAGTTCTTC. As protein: CSALPGPTDPSYNEQFF.

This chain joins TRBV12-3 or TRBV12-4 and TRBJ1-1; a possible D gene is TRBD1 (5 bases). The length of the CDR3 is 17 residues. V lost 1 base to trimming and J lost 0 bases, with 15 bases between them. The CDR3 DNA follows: TGTGCCAGCAGTTTAGTATCCCGGGCAGGGATGAACACTGAAGCTTTCTTT. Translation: CASSLVSRAGMNTEAFF.

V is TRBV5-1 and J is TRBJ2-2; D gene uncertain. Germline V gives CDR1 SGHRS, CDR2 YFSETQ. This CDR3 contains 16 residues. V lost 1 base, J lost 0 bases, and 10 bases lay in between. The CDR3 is CASSLIGLANTGELFF. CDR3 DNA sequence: TGCGCCAGCAGCTTGATTGGCCTGGCGAACACCGGGGAGCTGTTTTTT.

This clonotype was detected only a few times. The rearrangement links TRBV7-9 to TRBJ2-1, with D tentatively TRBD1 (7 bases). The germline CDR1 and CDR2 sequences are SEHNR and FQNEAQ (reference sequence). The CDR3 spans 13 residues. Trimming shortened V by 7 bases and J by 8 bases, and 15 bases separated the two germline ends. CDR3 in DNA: TGTGCCAGCACGGAGGCAGGGGGGTATGAGCAGTTCTTC. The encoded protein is CASTEAGGYEQFF.

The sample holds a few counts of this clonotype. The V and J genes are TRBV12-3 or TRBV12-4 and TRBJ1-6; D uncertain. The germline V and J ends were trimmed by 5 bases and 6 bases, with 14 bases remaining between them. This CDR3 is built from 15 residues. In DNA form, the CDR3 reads TGTGCCAGCAGTCTTGACATGGCGCGTAATTCACCCCTCCACTTT. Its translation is CASSLDMARNSPLHF.

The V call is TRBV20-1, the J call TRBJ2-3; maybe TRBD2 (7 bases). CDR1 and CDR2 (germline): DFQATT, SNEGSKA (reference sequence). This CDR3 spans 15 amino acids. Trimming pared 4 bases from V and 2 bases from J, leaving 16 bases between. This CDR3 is CSATLRGAYTDTQYF. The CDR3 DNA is TGCAGTGCTACCCTCCGGGGGGCCTACACAGATACGCAGTATTTT.

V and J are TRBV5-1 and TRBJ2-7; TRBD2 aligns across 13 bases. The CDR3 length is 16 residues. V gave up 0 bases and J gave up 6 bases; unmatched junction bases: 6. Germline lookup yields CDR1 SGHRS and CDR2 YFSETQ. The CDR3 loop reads CASSLGTSGGVFEQYF. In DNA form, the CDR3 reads TGCGCCAGCAGCTTGGGGACTAGCGGGGGAGTTTTCGAGCAGTACTTC.

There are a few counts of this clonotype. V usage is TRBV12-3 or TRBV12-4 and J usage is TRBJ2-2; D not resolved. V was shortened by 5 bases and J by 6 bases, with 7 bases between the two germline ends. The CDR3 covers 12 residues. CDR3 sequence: CASSPGPGELFF. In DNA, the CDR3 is TGTGCCAGCAGTCCTGGGCCCGGGGAGCTGTTTTTT.

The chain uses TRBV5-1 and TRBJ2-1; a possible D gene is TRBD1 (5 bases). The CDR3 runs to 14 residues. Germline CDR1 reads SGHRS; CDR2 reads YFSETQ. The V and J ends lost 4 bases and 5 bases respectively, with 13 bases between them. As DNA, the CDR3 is TGCGCCAGCAGCACAGGACAAATTAACAATGAGCAGTTCTTC. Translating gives CASSTGQINNEQFF. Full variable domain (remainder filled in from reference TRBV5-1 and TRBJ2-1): KAGVTQTPRYLIKTRGQQVTLSCSPISGHRSVSWYQQTPGQGLQFLFEYFSETQRNKGNFPGRFSGRQFSNSRSEMNVSTLELGDSALYLCASSTGQINNEQFFGPGTRLTVL.

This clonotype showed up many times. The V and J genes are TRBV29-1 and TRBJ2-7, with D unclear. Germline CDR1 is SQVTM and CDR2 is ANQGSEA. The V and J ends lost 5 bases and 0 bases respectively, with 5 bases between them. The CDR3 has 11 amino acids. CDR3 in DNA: TGCAGCGTTAGTAGCTCCTACGAGCAGTACTTC. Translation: CSVSSSYEQYF.

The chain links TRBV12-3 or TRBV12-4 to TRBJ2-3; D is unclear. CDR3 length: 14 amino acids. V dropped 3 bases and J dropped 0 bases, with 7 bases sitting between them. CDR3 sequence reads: CASSFAASTDTQYF. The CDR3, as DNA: TGTGCCAGCAGTTTTGCGGCGAGCACAGATACGCAGTATTTT.

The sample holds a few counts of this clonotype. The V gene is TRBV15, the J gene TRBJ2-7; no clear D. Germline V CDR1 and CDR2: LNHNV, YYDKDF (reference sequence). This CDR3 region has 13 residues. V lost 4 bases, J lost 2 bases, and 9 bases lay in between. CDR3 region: CATSTAEAYEQYF. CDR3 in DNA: TGTGCCACCAGCACGGCAGAGGCCTACGAGCAGTACTTC.

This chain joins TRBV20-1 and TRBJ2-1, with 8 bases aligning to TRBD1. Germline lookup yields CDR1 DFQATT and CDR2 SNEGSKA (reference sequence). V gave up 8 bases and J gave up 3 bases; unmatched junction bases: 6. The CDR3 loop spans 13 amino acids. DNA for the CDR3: TGCAGTTCCCAGGGGGCAAGCTACAATGAGCAGTTCTTC. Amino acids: CSSQGASYNEQFF.

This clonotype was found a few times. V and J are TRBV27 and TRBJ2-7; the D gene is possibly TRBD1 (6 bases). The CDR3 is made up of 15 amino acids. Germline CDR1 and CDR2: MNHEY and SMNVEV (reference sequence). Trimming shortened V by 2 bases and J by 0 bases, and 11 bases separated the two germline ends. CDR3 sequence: CASSLGTPSSYEQYF. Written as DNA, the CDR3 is TGTGCCAGCAGTTTAGGGACACCGAGCTCCTACGAGCAGTACTTC.

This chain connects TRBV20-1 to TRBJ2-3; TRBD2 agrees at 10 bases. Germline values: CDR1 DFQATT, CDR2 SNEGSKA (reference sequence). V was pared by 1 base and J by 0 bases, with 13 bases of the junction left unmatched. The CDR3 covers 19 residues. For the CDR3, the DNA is TGCAGTGCTAGAGTTTCGGTAGCGGGGGGACTAACTAGCACAGATACGCAGTATTTT. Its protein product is CSARVSVAGGLTSTDTQYF.

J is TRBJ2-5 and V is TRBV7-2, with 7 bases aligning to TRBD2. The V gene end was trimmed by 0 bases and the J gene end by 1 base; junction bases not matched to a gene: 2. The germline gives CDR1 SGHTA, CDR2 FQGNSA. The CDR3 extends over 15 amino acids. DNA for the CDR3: TGTGCCAGCAGCTTAGCGGGGGGGTCCCAAGAGACCCAGTACTTC. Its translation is CASSLAGGSQETQYF.

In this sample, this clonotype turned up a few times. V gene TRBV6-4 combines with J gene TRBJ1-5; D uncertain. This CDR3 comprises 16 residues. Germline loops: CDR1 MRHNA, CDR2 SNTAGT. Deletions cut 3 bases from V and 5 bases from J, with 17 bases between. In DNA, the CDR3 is TGTGCCAGCAGTGAGGACGAGAGGGTAGCGGATCAGCCCCAGCATTTT. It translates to CASSEDERVADQPQHF.

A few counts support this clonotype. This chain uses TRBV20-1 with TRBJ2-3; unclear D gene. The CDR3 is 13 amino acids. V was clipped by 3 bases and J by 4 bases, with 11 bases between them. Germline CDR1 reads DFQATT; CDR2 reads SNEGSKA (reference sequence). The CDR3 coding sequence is TGCAGTGCTAGGAACCAGTACGCAGATACGCAGTATTTT. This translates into CSARNQYADTQYF.

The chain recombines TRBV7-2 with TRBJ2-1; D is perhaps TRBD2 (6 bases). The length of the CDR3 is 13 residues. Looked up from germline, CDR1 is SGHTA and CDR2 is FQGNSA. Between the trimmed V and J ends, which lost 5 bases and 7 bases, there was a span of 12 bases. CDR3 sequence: CASSQRRGNEQFF. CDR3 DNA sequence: TGTGCCAGCAGCCAAAGACGGGGGAATGAGCAGTTCTTC.

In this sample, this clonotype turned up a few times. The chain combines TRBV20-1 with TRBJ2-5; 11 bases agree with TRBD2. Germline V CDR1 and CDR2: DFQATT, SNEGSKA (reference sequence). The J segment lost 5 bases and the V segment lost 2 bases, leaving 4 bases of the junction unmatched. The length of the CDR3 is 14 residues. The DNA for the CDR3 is TGCAGTGCTAGACTAGCGGGGGGCTGGGAGACCCAGTACTTC. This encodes CSARLAGGWETQYF.

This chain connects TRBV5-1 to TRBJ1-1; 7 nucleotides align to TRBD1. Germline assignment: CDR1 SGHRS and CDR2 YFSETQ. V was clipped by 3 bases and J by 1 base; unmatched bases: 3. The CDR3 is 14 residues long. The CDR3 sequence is CASSWGQWNTEAFF. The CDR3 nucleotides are TGCGCCAGCAGCTGGGGACAGTGGAACACTGAAGCTTTCTTT. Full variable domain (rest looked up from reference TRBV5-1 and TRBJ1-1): KAGVTQTPRYLIKTRGQQVTLSCSPISGHRSVSWYQQTPGQGLQFLFEYFSETQRNKGNFPGRFSGRQFSNSRSEMNVSTLELGDSALYLCASSWGQWNTEAFFGQGTRLTVV.

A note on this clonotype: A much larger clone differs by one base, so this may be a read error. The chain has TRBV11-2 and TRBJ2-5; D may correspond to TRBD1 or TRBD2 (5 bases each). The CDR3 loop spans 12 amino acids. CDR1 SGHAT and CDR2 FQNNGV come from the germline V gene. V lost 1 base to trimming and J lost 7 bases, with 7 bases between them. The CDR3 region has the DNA TGTGCCAGCAGCTTAGCTGGGGGGACCCAGTACTTC. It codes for CASSLAGGTQYF.

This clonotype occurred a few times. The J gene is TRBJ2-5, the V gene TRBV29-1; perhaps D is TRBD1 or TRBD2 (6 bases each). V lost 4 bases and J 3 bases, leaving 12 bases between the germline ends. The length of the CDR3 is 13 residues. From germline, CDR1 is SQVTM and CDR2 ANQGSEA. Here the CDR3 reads CSVVRGLKETQYF. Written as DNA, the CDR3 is TGCAGCGTTGTCCGGGGGCTAAAAGAGACCCAGTACTTC.

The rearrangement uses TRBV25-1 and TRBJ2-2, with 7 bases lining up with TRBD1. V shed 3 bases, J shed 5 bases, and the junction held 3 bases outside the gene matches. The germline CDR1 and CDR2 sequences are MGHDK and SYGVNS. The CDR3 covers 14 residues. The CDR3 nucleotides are TGTGCCAGCAGTGATACAGGGGTAACCGGGGAGCTGTTTTTT. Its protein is CASSDTGVTGELFF.

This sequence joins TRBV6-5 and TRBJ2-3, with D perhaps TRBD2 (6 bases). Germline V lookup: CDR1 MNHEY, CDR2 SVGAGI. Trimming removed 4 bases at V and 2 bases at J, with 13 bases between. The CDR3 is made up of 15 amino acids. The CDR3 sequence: CASSSGGANTDTQYF. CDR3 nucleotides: TGTGCCAGCAGTTCTGGAGGGGCGAACACAGATACGCAGTATTTT.

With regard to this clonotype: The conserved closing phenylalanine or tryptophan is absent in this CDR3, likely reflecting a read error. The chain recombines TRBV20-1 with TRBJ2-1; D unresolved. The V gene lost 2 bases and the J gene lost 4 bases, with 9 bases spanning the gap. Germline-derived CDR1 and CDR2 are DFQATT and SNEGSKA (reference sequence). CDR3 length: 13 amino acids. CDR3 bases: TGCAGTGCTAGATTTGCCCGGTACAATGAGCAGTTCTTG. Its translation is CSARFARYNEQFL.

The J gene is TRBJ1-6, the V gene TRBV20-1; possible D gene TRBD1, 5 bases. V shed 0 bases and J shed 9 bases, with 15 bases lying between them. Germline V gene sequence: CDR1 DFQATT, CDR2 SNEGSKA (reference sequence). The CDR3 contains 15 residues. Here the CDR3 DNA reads TGCAGTGCTAGAGATCAATTCGGGGGTGGTTCACCCCTCCACTTT. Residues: CSARDQFGGGSPLHF.

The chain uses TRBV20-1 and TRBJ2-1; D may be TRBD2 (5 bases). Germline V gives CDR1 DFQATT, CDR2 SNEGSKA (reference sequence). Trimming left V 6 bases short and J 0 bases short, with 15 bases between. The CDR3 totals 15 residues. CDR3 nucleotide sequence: TGCAGTGCCCCCAGTCCCGGGATCTCCTACAATGAGCAGTTCTTC. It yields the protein CSAPSPGISYNEQFF.